These 27 T cell receptor beta chains came from one sample sequenced in a study of blood T cell repertoires in COVID-19. The method was immunoSEQ multiplex PCR; TCRdb's version includes in-frame clones alone and lacks a portion of them. The sample comprises over 300,000 clones, 86% of which are singletons, and about 9.4% rests with the top ten. The sample was PBMCs or T cells enriched from blood (not recorded which). The source of these receptors is a young woman who had recovered from COVID-19.

This chain joins TRBV2 and TRBJ2-3, with 7 bases that match TRBD2. V lost 7 bases and J lost 7; bases outside the gene matches: 11. The CDR3 spans 14 residues. CDR1 SNHLY and CDR2 FYNNEI come from the germline V gene. The CDR3 spells CASKGTGGVHTQYF. The CDR3 DNA follows: TGTGCCAGCAAGGGCACTGGGGGGGTGCATACGCAGTATTTT.

Notes on this clone: One end of the junction does not line up with germline, which may come from a read error. The chain links TRBV7-9 to TRBJ2-5; 9 bases align to TRBD2. Germline-derived CDR1 and CDR2 are SEHNR and FQNEAQ (reference sequence). The CDR3 loop spans 16 amino acids. The CDR3 protein is CASTLSLAGKVETQYF. CDR3 DNA sequence: TGTGCCAGCACCTTATCCCTAGCGGGGAAAGTGGAGACCCAGTACTTC.

The chain carries TRBV5-5 and TRBJ1-5; D call uncertain. Germline-derived CDR1 and CDR2 are SGHKS and YYEKEE (reference sequence). The V gene lost 1 base and the J gene lost 6 bases, with 14 bases spanning the gap. The CDR3 covers 15 residues. This chain's CDR3 is CASSLNGRQIQPQHF. Written as DNA, the CDR3 is TGTGCCAGCAGCTTGAACGGTCGACAAATTCAGCCCCAGCATTTT.

The chain links TRBV7-2 to TRBJ2-1; 11 nucleotides align to TRBD2. CDR1 is SGHTA, CDR2 FQGNSA, per germline. V lost 2 bases to trimming and J lost 6 bases; unmatched junction nucleotides: 12. The length of the CDR3 is 18 residues. The chain's CDR3 is CASSLYGLAGGNFNEQFF. The CDR3 region has the DNA TGTGCCAGCAGCTTATATGGCTTAGCGGGGGGGAATTTCAATGAGCAGTTCTTC. The whole variable domain, remainder taken from reference TRBV7-2 and TRBJ2-1, is GAGVSQSPSNKVTEKGKDVELRCDPISGHTALYWYRQSLGQGLEFLIYFQGNSAPDKSGLPSDRFSAERTGGSVSTLTIQRTQQEDSAVYLCASSLYGLAGGNFNEQFFGPGTRLTVL.

The chain carries TRBV24-1 and TRBJ2-7, with unresolved D. V dropped 0 bases and J dropped 4 bases, with 6 bases sitting between them. Germline V gives CDR1 KGHDR, CDR2 SFDVKD. This CDR3 is built from 13 residues. CDR3 loop: CATSDLVSYEQYF. CDR3 nucleotides: TGTGCCACCAGTGATTTGGTTAGTTACGAGCAGTACTTC.

This chain uses TRBV2 with TRBJ2-1; D remains unclear. Germline V CDR1 and CDR2: SNHLY, FYNNEI. The ends were cut back, 1 base at V and 0 bases at J, with 10 bases in the middle. This CDR3 is built from 16 residues. The CDR3 sequence is CASSEVDLSSYNEQFF. CDR3 DNA: TGTGCCAGCAGTGAAGTAGACTTGAGCTCCTACAATGAGCAGTTCTTC.

This clone was recorded a few times. V and J are TRBV27 and TRBJ2-5, with 9 bases aligning to TRBD1. J was trimmed by 5 bases and V by 5 bases; bases with no gene match: 6. Germline V lookup: CDR1 MNHEY, CDR2 SMNVEV (reference sequence). The CDR3 contains 14 residues. The CDR3 DNA reads TGTGCCAGCAGTCCCCGACAGGGGGGGGAGACCCAGTACTTC. As protein: CASSPRQGGETQYF.

The rearrangement links TRBV18 to TRBJ1-5; D gene ambiguous. Trimming removed 5 bases at V and 2 bases at J, with 10 bases between. This CDR3 is built from 14 residues. The germline gives CDR1 KGHSH, CDR2 LQKENI. The CDR3 reads CASSSAQGNQPQHF. The CDR3 DNA reads as TGTGCCAGCTCATCGGCCCAGGGCAATCAGCCCCAGCATTTT.

The chain uses TRBV29-1 and TRBJ1-3; possibly TRBD1 for D (6 bases). Germline V gives CDR1 SQVTM, CDR2 ANQGSEA. The V end was cut by 3 bases, the J end by 1 base, with 19 bases between. The CDR3 has 17 amino acids. The CDR3 bases are TGCAGCGTTGAGGTCCCGGAACAGGGATTTTCTGGAAACACCATATATTTT. It translates to CSVEVPEQGFSGNTIYF.

V gene TRBV5-6 combines with J gene TRBJ1-6; no firm D call. Trimming took off 4 bases at V and 7 bases at J, with 18 bases between the two ends. Germline assignment: CDR1 SGHDT and CDR2 YYEEEE. The CDR3 loop spans 16 amino acids. This CDR3 is CASSPRLMPMNSPLHF. The CDR3 DNA reads TGTGCCAGCAGCCCGAGACTTATGCCCATGAATTCACCCCTCCACTTT. Supplemented by reference TRBV5-6 and TRBJ1-6, the full variable domain reads DAGVTQSPTHLIKTRGQQVTLRCSPKSGHDTVSWYQQALGQGPQFIFQYYEEEERQRGNFPDRFSGHQFPNYSSELNVNALLLGDSALYLCASSPRLMPMNSPLHFGNGTRLTVT.

The chain has TRBV5-1 and TRBJ2-7; tentatively, D is TRBD1 (5 bases). The CDR3 is made up of 13 amino acids. The germline V gene encodes CDR1 SGHRS and CDR2 YFSETQ. Trimming cost V 1 base and J 5 bases, with 10 bases left between them. The CDR3 nucleotides are TGCGCCAGCAGCTTGCGCGCAGGGCACGAGCAGTACTTC. This codes for CASSLRAGHEQYF.

The chain carries TRBV6-5 and TRBJ1-2; maybe TRBD1 (5 bases). Germline CDR1 MNHEY, CDR2 SVGAGI. The length of the CDR3 is 16 residues. V was cut by 4 bases and J by 0 bases, with 15 bases left in between. The CDR3 DNA follows: TGTGCCAGCAGTTCCCCTAGGGGTCCTACTAACTATGGCTACACCTTC. This translates into CASSSPRGPTNYGYTF.

This chain joins TRBV5-1 and TRBJ2-3; 7 bases align to TRBD1. Germline CDR1 reads SGHRS; CDR2 reads YFSETQ. The CDR3 sequence is 13 residues long. V shed 4 bases and J 4 bases; nucleotides not matched to a gene: 3. The CDR3 is CASSTGQADTQYF. The CDR3 nucleotides are TGCGCCAGCAGCACAGGACAGGCAGATACGCAGTATTTT.

The chain uses TRBV5-1 and TRBJ2-1; a weak D match, TRBD1 (5 bases). Trimming left V 0 bases short and J 8 bases short, with 12 bases between. Germline V gives CDR1 SGHRS, CDR2 YFSETQ. The CDR3 runs 14 residues. CDR3 bases: TGCGCCAGCAGCTTGGCCCAGGGTCTCGATGAGCAGTTCTTC. This codes for CASSLAQGLDEQFF.

The chain couples TRBV13 to TRBJ2-4, with 10 positions matching TRBD2. CDR3 size: 16 residues. Germline lookup yields CDR1 PRHDT and CDR2 FYEKMQ (reference sequence). Germline trimming cut 3 bases from V and 1 base from J; bases unmatched to any gene: 3. CDR3 DNA: TGTGCCAGCAGCTTTACGGGACTAGCGGCCAAAAACATTCAGTACTTC. Its protein product is CASSFTGLAAKNIQYF.

A note on this clone: Other DNA sequences within the sample encode an identical CDR3. V is TRBV20-1 and J is TRBJ1-1; D may be TRBD1 (6 bases). V was trimmed by 4 bases and J by 5 bases, leaving 8 bases between them. The CDR3 has 11 residues. Germline loops: CDR1 DFQATT, CDR2 SNEGSKA (reference sequence). The DNA of the CDR3 is TGCAGTGCTAAGGGGGGGACTGAAGCTTTCTTT. Translating gives CSAKGGTEAFF.

V gene TRBV25-1 combines with J gene TRBJ2-7; perhaps TRBD2 as D (5 bases). This CDR3 spans 14 amino acids. The V end lost 6 bases, the J end lost 0 bases, and 12 bases lay between the germline ends. Looked up from germline, CDR1 is MGHDK and CDR2 is SYGVNS. CDR3 in amino acids: CASRGRAHSYEQYF. The CDR3 DNA reads TGTGCCAGCAGGGGGAGAGCCCACTCCTACGAGCAGTACTTC.

This clone was seen once. The rearrangement joins TRBV6-5 to TRBJ1-4; D gene ambiguous. V was trimmed by 5 bases and J by 3 bases, leaving 10 bases between them. The CDR3 runs to 14 residues. From germline, CDR1 is MNHEY and CDR2 SVGAGI. The CDR3: CASSRIGANEKLFF. CDR3 in DNA: TGTGCCAGCAGTCGCATCGGGGCTAATGAAAAACTGTTTTTT.

This clone was observed a few times. The chain carries TRBV2 and TRBJ2-2; D call uncertain. The CDR3 loop spans 15 amino acids. The germline gives CDR1 SNHLY, CDR2 FYNNEI. Trimming stripped 4 bases from V and 2 bases from J, with 11 bases between. CDR3 residues: CASSVRTANTGELFF. The CDR3 DNA reads TGTGCCAGCAGTGTTCGAACAGCAAACACCGGGGAGCTGTTTTTT.

The rearrangement uses TRBV18 and TRBJ1-5; tentative D call: TRBD1 (5 bases). CDR1 and CDR2 (germline): KGHSH, LQKENI. V gave up 2 bases and J gave up 1 base, with 18 bases separating them. This CDR3 comprises 18 residues. CDR3 sequence (DNA): TGTGCCAGCTCACCATCCCGAGCGGGACGGCGGAGCAATCAGCCCCAGCATTTT. This sequence encodes CASSPSRAGRRSNQPQHF.

The chain recombines TRBV7-6 with TRBJ1-4, with 9 nucleotides matching TRBD1. V trimming: 5 bases; J trimming: 1 base; junction bases outside the gene matches: 5. Germline V CDR1 and CDR2: SGHVS, FNYEAQ. This CDR3 region has 16 residues. CDR3 DNA sequence: TGTGCCAGCAGCCGACCGGGACAGGGAACTAATGAAAAACTGTTTTTT. As protein: CASSRPGQGTNEKLFF.

This sequence joins TRBV11-2 and TRBJ1-3; a weak D match, TRBD1 (6 bases). Germline values: CDR1 SGHAT, CDR2 FQNNGV. The CDR3 is 16 residues long. The V end lost 5 bases, the J end lost 0 bases, and 14 bases lay between the germline ends. CDR3: CASSRNHRVSGNTIYF. CDR3 nucleotides: TGTGCCAGCAGCCGAAACCACAGGGTCTCTGGAAACACCATATATTTT. Filled out from reference TRBV11-2 and TRBJ1-3, the complete variable domain reads EAGVAQSPRYKIIEKRQSVAFWCNPISGHATLYWYQQILGQGPKLLIQFQNNGVVDDSQLPKDRFSAERLKGVDSTLKIQPAKLEDSAVYLCASSRNHRVSGNTIYFGEGSWLTVV.

The chain uses TRBV18 and TRBJ2-7; D remains unclear. Germline loops: CDR1 KGHSH, CDR2 LQKENI. Trimming removed 3 bases at V and 5 bases at J, with 14 bases between. This CDR3 is 14 amino acids long. The CDR3 region is CASSPRTSLDEQYF. CDR3 bases: TGTGCCAGCTCACCTAGAACAAGTCTAGACGAGCAGTACTTC.

The chain recombines TRBV18 with TRBJ1-1; D call uncertain. The CDR3 covers 14 residues. V lost 2 bases, J lost 3 bases, and 10 bases lay in between. Germline lookup yields CDR1 KGHSH and CDR2 LQKENI. In DNA form, the CDR3 reads TGTGCCAGCTCACCAGCAGGAGCGGACACTGAAGCTTTCTTT. It yields the protein CASSPAGADTEAFF.

The rearrangement uses TRBV7-2 and TRBJ1-5; maybe TRBD1 (5 bases). Per germline, CDR1 SGHTA and CDR2 FQGNSA. This CDR3 is built from 15 residues. Trimming left V 0 bases short and J 4 bases short, with 10 bases between. CDR3 nucleotides: TGTGCCAGCAGCTTAGCCGGGGGAAGGAATCAGCCCCAGCATTTT. Translation gives CASSLAGGRNQPQHF.

The V gene is TRBV11-2, the J gene TRBJ2-6, with D uncertain. V lost 0 bases to trimming and J lost 0 bases, with 3 bases between them. Germline loops: CDR1 SGHAT, CDR2 FQNNGV. This CDR3 is 15 amino acids long. The CDR3 bases are TGTGCCAGCAGCTTAGATAGCTCTGGGGCCAACGTCCTGACTTTC. Protein product: CASSLDSSGANVLTF.

The chain couples TRBV27 to TRBJ2-7; 12 bases fit TRBD1. Germline V CDR1 and CDR2: MNHEY, SMNVEV (reference sequence). The V segment lost 3 bases and the J segment 1 base; nucleotides outside the gene matches: 4. This CDR3 region has 16 residues. Written as DNA, the CDR3 is TGTGCCAGCAGTTTGCGGGACAGGGGGCCTTCCTACGAGCAGTACTTC. It codes for CASSLRDRGPSYEQYF.